This T cell receptor (beta chain) was obtained from a study of shared clonotypes between healthy human individuals. Findings of the study overall: Clonotype sharing across several donors was observed for around 5% of naive CD4 clonotypes. Clonotype sharing among donors likely depends on sequencing depth.

Among the donors, all were Caucasian adults who lived in Nashville, Tennessee. The assay was immunoSEQ multiplex PCR, and TCRdb's table has in-frame clones only and misses some. The sample contains roughly 1.5 million clones, 98% of which appear only once. This clone appeared once. Its target is not known. The source is a man aged 25 to 45 in good health. The sequenced sample consisted of naive CD4+ T cells sorted from blood. Stated subset: CD45RA+ positively selected.

CDR3 residues: CASSLEGQGVTGYTF. In DNA, the CDR3 is TGCGCCAGCAGCTTGGAGGGACAGGGGGTTACTGGCTACACCTTC. The rearrangement joins TRBV5-1 to TRBJ1-2, with TRBD1 identical over 11 bases. The germline V gene encodes CDR1 SGHRS and CDR2 YFSETQ. J was trimmed by 7 bases and V by 0 bases; bases with no gene match: 5. The CDR3 spans 15 residues.